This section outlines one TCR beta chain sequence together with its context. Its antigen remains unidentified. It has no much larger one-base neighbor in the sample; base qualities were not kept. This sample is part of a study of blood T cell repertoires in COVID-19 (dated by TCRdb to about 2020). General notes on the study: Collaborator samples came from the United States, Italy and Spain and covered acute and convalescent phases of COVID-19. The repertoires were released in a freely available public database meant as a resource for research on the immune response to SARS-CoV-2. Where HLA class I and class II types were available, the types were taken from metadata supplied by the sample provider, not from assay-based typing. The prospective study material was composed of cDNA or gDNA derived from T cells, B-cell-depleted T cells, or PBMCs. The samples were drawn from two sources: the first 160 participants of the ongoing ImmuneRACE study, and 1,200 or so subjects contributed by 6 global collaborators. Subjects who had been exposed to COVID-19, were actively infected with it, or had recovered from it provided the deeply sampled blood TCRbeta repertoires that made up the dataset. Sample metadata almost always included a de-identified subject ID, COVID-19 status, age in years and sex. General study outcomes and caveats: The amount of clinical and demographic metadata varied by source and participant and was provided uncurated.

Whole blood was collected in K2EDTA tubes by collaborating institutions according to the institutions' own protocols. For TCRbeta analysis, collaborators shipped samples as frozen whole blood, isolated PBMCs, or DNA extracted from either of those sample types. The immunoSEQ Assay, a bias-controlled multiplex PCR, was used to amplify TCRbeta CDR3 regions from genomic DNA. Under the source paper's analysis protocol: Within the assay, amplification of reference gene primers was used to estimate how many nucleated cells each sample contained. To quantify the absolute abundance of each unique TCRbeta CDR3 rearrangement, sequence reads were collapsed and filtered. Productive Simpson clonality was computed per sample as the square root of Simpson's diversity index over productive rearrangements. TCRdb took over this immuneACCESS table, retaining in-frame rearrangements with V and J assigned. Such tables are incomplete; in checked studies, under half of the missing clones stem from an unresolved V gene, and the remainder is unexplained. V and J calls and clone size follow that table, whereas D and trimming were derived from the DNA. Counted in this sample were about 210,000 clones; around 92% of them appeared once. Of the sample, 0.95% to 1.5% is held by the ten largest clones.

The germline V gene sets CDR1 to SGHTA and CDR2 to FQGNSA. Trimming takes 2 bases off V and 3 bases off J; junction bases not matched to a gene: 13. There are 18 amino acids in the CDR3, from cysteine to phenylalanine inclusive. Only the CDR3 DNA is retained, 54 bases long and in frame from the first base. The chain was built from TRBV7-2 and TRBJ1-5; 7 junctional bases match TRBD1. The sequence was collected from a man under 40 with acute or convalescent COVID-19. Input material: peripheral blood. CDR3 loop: CASSLPSTGAVNNQPQHF. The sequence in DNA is TGTGCCAGCAGCTTACCCAGTACAGGGGCCGTAAACAATCAGCCCCAGCATTTT.